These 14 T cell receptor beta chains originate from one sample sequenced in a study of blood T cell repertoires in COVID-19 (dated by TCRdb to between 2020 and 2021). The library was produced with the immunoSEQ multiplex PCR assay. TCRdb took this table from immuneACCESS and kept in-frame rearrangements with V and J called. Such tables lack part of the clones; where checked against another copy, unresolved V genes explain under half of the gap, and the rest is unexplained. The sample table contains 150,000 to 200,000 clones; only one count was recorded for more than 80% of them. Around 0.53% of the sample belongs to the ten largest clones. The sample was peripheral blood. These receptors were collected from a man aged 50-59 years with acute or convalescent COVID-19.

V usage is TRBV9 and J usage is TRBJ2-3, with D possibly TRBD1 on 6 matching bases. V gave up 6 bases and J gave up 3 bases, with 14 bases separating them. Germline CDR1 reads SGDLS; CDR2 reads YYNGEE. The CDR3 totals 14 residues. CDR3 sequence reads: CASNYGGGTDTQYF. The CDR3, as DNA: TGTGCCAGCAACTATGGGGGCGGGACAGATACGCAGTATTTT.

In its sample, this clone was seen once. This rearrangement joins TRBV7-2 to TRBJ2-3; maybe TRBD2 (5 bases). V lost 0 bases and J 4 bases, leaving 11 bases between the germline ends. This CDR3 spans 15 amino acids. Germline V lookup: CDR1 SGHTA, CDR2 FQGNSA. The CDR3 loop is CASSLATMLPDTQYF. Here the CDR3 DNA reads TGTGCCAGCAGCTTAGCGACTATGTTGCCAGATACGCAGTATTTT.

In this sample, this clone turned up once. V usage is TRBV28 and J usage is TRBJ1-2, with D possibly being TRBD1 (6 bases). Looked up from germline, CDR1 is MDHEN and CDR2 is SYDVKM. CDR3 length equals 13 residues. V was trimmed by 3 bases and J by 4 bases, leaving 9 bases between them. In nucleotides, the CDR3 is TGTGCCAGCAGTTTCAGGGGTGGCTATGGCTACACCTTC. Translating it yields CASSFRGGYGYTF.

The CDR3 here is CASSSDRGRLSPLHF. The CDR3 nucleotides read TGTGCCAGCAGCTCGGACAGGGGGCGCCTATCACCCCTCCACTTT. The rearrangement uses TRBV7-2 and TRBJ1-6; 11 positions match TRBD1. The germline gives CDR1 SGHTA, CDR2 FQGNSA. V shed 4 bases and J 10 bases; nucleotides not matched to a gene: 6. The CDR3 has 15 residues. The whole variable domain, remainder taken from reference TRBV7-2 and TRBJ1-6, is GAGVSQSPSNKVTEKGKDVELRCDPISGHTALYWYRQSLGQGLEFLIYFQGNSAPDKSGLPSDRFSAERTGGSVSTLTIQRTQQEDSAVYLCASSSDRGRLSPLHFGNGTRLTVT.

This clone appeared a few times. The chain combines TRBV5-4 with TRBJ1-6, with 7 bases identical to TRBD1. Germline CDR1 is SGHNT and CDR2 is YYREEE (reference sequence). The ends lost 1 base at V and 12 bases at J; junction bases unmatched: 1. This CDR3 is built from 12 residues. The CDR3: CASSLYRGPLHF. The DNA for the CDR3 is TGTGCCAGCAGCTTGTACAGGGGACCCCTCCACTTT.

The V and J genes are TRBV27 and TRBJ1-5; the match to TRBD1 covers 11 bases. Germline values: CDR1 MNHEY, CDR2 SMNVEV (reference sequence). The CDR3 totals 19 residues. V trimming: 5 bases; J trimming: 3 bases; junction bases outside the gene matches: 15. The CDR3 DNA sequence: TGTGCCAGCAGTCCGTCCACCGGGACAGGGGGTACGGACAATCAGCCCCAGCATTTT. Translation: CASSPSTGTGGTDNQPQHF.

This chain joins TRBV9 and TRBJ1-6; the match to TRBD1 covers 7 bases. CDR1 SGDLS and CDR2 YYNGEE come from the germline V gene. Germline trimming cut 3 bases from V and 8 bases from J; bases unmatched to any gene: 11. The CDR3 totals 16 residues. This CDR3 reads CASSARQGSVYSPLHF. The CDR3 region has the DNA TGTGCCAGCAGCGCTCGACAGGGTTCGGTTTATTCACCCCTCCACTTT. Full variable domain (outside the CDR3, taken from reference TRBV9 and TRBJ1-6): DSGVTQTPKHLITATGQRVTLRCSPRSGDLSVYWYQQSLDQGLQFLIQYYNGEERAKGNILERFSAQQFPDLHSELNLSSLELGDSALYFCASSARQGSVYSPLHFGNGTRLTVT.

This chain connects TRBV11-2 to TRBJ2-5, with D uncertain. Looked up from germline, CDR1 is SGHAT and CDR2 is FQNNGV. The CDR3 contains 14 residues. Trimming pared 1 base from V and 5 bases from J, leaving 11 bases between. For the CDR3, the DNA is TGTGCCAGCAGCTTAGGGGTGCCGGGTGAGACCCAGTACTTC. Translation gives CASSLGVPGETQYF.

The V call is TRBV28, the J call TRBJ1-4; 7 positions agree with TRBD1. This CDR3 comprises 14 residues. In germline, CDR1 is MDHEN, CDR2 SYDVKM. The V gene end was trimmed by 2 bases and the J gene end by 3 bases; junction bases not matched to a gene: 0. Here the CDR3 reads CASSLQGANEKLFF. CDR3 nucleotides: TGTGCCAGCAGTTTACAGGGGGCTAATGAAAAACTGTTTTTT.

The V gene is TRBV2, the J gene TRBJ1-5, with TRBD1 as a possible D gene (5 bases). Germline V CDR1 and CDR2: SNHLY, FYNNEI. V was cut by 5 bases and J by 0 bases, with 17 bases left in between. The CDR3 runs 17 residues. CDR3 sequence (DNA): TGTGCCAGCAGTAGGGACGGAGGGACCTATAGCAATCAGCCCCAGCATTTT. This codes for CASSRDGGTYSNQPQHF.

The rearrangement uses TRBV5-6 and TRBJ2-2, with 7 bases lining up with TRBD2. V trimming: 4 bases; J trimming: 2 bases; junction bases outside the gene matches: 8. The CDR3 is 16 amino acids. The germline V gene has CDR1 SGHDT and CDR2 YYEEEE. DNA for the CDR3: TGTGCCAGCAGCGAGCGGGGCGGGGGAAACACCGGGGAGCTGTTTTTT. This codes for CASSERGGGNTGELFF.

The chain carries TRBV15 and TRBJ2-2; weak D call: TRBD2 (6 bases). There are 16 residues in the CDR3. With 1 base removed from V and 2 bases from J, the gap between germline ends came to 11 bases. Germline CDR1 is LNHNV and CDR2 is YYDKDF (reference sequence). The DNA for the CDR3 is TGTGCCACCAGCAGAGTGGCCGGGAGAAACACCGGGGAGCTGTTTTTT. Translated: CATSRVAGRNTGELFF.

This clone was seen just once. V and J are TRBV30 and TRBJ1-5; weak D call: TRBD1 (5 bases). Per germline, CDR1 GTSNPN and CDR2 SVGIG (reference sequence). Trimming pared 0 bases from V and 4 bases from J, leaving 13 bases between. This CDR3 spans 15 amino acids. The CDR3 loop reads CAWSVADSTNQPQHF. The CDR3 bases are TGTGCCTGGAGTGTAGCCGACAGCACTAATCAGCCCCAGCATTTT.

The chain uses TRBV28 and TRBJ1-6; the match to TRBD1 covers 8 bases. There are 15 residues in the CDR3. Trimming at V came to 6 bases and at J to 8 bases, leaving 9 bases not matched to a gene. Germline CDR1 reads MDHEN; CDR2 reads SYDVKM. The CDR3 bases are TGTGCCAGCAGGGACCAGGGGGCGTTGTATTCACCCCTCCACTTT. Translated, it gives CASRDQGALYSPLHF.